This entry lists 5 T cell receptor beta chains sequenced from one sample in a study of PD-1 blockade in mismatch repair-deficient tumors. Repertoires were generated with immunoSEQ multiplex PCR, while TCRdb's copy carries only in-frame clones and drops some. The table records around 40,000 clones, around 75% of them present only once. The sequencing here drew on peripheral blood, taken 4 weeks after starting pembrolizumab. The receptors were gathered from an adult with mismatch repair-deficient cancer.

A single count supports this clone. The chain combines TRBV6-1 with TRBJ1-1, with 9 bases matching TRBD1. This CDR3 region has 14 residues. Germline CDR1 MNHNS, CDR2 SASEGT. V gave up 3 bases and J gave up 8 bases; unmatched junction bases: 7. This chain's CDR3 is CASSDGYRGREAFF. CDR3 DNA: TGTGCCAGCAGTGACGGGTACAGGGGGCGAGAAGCTTTCTTT.

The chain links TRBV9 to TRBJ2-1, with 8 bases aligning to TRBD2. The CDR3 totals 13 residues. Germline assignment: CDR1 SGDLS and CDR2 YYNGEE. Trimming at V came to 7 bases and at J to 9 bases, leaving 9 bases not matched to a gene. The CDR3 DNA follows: TGTGCCAGCGGGGAAAGCGGGAGTGGTGAGCAGTTCTTC. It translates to CASGESGSGEQFF.

The chain's CDR3 is CASSPADRRKLSNQPQHF. The CDR3 bases are TGTGCCAGCAGTCCCGCCGACAGGCGGAAGCTTAGCAATCAGCCCCAGCATTTT. V is TRBV28 and J is TRBJ1-5; the D gene is possibly TRBD1 (6 bases). Per the germline V gene, CDR1 is MDHEN and CDR2 is SYDVKM. This CDR3 comprises 18 residues. Trimming pared 5 bases from V and 0 bases from J, leaving 20 bases between.

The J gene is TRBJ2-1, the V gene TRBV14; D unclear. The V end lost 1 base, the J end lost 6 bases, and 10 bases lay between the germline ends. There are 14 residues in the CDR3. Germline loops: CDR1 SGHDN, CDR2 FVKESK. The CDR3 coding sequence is TGTGCCAGCAGCCAAGGTAGGGTTTCCAATGAGCAGTTCTTC. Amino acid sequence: CASSQGRVSNEQFF.

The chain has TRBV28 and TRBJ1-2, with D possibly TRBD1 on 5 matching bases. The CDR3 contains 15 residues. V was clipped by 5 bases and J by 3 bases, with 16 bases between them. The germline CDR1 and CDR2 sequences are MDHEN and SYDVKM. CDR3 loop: CASSTRGVYYYGYTF. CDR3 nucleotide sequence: TGTGCCAGCAGTACACGGGGGGTATACTACTATGGCTACACCTTC.